The clone carrying this T cell receptor beta chain was seen only a few times. This record belongs to a study of cytomegalovirus exposure and HLA in healthy donors. V was clipped by 2 bases and J by 0 bases, with 14 bases between them. CDR1 MNHNS and CDR2 SASEGT come from the germline V gene. CDR3 length equals 16 residues. PCR primers comprised 60 Vbeta and 13 Jbeta primers. Profiled with immunoSEQ multiplex PCR; TCRdb holds only in-frame clones, not every one. The sample has about 91,000 clones; around 80% are singletons. The J gene is TRBJ2-7, the V gene TRBV6-1; weak D call: TRBD2 (5 bases). This clonotype was obtained from a male donor in good health and CMV-seropositive. Specimen: PBMCs. CDR3 in DNA: TGTGCCAGCAGTGAAACCCGGGGAAGTTTCTCCTACGAGCAGTACTTC. Its translation: CASSETRGSFSYEQYF.